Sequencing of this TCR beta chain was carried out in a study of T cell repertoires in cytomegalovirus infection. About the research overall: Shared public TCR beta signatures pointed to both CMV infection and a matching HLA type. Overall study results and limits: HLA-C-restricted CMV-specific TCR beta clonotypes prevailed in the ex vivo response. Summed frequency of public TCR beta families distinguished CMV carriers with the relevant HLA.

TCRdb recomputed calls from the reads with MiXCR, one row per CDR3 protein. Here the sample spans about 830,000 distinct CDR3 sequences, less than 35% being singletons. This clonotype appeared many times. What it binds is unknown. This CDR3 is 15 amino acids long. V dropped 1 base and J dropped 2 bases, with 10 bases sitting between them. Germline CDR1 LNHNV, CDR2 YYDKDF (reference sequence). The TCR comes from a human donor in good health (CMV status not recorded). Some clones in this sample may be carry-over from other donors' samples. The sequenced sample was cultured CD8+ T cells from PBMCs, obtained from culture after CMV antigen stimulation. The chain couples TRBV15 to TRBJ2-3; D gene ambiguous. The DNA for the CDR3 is TGTGCCACCAGCAGAGTTGAAGGAGACACAGATACGCAGTATTTT. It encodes CATSRVEGDTDTQYF.